This T cell receptor (beta chain) was profiled in a study of HIV-infected children after antiretroviral therapy interruption. Study summary: Children had CD4+ above 500, viral load below 50 copies/ml, either treatment arm.

At least ten counts were recorded for this clonotype. What it recognizes is unknown. The treatment was: PENTA 11 planned treatment interruption arm or continuous ART arm. Study findings and constraints: Naive CD4+ CDR3 sharing between time points fell after interruption began.

A 3' RACE protocol on RNA, with unique molecular identifiers, produced the TCR library. Via MiXCR, TCRdb re-called the 3' RACE reads, giving one row per CDR3 protein. The repertoire holds roughly 16,000 distinct CDR3 sequences, with roughly 3.5% as singletons. The sequence derives from a child aged 2 to 17 with HIV. The input for sequencing was CD45RA+ CD4+ T cells from PBMCs, taken from a donor given antiretroviral therapy, either interrupted or continuous. Regarding subset: naive CD4+ CD45RA+ CD45RO- T cells.

CDR3 bases: TGCGCCAGCAGCTTGGAGACCTATGGCTACACCTTC. This translates into CASSLETYGYTF. V usage is TRBV5-1 and J usage is TRBJ1-2; no clear D. Trimming took off 0 bases at V and 4 bases at J, with 4 bases between the two ends. The germline V gene has CDR1 SGHRS and CDR2 YFSETQ. This CDR3 has 12 residues.